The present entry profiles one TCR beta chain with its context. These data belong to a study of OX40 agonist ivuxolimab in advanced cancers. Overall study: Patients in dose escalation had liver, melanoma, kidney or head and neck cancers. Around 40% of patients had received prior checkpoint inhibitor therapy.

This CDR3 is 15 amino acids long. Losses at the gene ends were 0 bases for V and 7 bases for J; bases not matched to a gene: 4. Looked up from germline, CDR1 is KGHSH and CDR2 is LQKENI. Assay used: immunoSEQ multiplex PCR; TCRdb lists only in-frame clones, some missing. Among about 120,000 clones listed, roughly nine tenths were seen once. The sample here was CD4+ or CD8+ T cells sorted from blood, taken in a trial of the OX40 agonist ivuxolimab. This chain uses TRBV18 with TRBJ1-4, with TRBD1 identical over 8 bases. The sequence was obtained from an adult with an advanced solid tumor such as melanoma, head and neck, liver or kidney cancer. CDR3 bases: TGTGCCAGCTCACCACCGGGACAGGTGGGTGAAAAACTGTTTTTT. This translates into CASSPPGQVGEKLFF.